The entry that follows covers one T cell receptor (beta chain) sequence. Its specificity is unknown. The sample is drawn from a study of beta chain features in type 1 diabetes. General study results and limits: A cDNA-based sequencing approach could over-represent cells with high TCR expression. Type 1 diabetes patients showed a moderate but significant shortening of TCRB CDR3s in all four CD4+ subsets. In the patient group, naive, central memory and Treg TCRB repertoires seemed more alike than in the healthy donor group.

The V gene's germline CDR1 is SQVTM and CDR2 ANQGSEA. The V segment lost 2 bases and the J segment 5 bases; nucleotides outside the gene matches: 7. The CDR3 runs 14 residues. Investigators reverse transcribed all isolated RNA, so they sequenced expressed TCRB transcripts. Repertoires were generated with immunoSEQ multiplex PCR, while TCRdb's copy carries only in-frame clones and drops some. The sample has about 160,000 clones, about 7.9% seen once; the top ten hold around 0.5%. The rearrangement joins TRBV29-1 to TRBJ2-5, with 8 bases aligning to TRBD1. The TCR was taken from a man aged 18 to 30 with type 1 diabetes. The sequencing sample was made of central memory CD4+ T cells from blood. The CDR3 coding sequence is TGCAGCGTTGAAACGACAGGGGCTGGTGAGACCCAGTACTTC. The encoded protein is CSVETTGAGETQYF.